Presented here are 22 T cell receptor beta chains from one specimen sequenced in a study of T cells expressing NK-cell markers. For each CDR3 protein, TCRdb gives one entry from its re-call of the 5' RACE reads, without DNA. The sample has 130,000 to 150,000 distinct CDR3 sequences; the top ten hold around 12%. The sample comprised blood T cells: a sorted CD56 or NKG2C T cell subset, CD4+ or CD8+ T cells, or bulk PBMC T cells (not recorded which). The receptors originated from a man aged 18 to 30 in good health.

This sequence joins TRBV5-1 and TRBJ2-1; TCRdb's D call of TRBD1 is untestable without DNA. The CDR3 length is 13 residues. Germline V gene data show CDR1 as SGHRS and CDR2 as YFSETQ. This CDR3 is CASSWGQGPEQFF.

J is TRBJ2-2 and V is TRBV12-3 or TRBV12-4; the TCRdb D gene call, TRBD1, has no DNA to confirm it. This CDR3 contains 14 residues. This chain's CDR3 is CASSIVAGAGELFF.

V and J are TRBV7-6 and TRBJ2-1; TCRdb outputs TRBD2, but without DNA this stays unchecked. CDR1 and CDR2 from the germline V gene are SGHVS and FNYEAQ. This CDR3 contains 15 residues. This chain's CDR3 is CASTKGSGRDNEQFF.

The J gene is TRBJ2-5, the V gene TRBV24-1; without DNA, the TCRdb call of TRBD2 cannot be checked. This CDR3 region has 16 residues. Germline assignment: CDR1 KGHDR and CDR2 SFDVKD. CDR3 region: CATSDQPPSGAGTQYF.

The chain uses TRBV10-2 and TRBJ1-2; TCRdb returns TRBD1, unconfirmable since there is no DNA. CDR3 length: 13 amino acids. CDR1 WSHSY and CDR2 SAAADI come from the germline V gene. The CDR3: CASSEDRLHGYTF.

The rearrangement joins TRBV4-3 to TRBJ2-1; with no DNA, the TCRdb D assignment of TRBD1 cannot be verified. CDR1 and CDR2 (germline): LGHNA, YSLEER. This CDR3 has 16 amino acids. CDR3 region: CASSHLPGQGDNEQFF.

This chain connects TRBV2 to TRBJ2-2; TCRdb indicates TRBD2, and absent DNA this call remains unverified. CDR3 size: 16 residues. Germline V gene sequence: CDR1 SNHLY, CDR2 FYNNEI. The CDR3 sequence: CASRGGKTVNTGELFF. Based on the CDR3 plus reference TRBV2 and TRBJ2-2, the full variable domain is EPEVTQTPSHQVTQMGQEVILRCVPISNHLYFYWYRQILGQKVEFLVSFYNNEISEKSEIFDDQFSVERPDGSNFTLKIRSTKLEDSAMYFCASRGGKTVNTGELFFGEGSRLTVL.

This chain connects TRBV7-2 to TRBJ2-1; TCRdb reports TRBD1, a call that lacks DNA to check it against. This CDR3 has 13 amino acids. CDR1 and CDR2 from the germline V gene are SGHTA and FQGNSA. The CDR3 spells CASSPWTDNEQFF.

The rearrangement joins TRBV6-6 to TRBJ2-3. The length of the CDR3 is 13 residues. Per the germline V gene, CDR1 is MNHNY and CDR2 is SVGAGI (reference sequence). CDR3 sequence reads: CASSYSRQDTQYF.

The chain recombines TRBV4-2 with TRBJ2-2; TCRdb's D gene call, TRBD1, goes unchecked for lack of DNA. The V gene's germline CDR1 is LGHNA and CDR2 YNFKEQ. The CDR3 extends over 16 amino acids. CDR3 sequence reads: CASSQVPGANTGELFF.

CDR3 residues: CASSARDRGTYEQYF. The genes are TRBV6-1 and TRBJ2-7; the D call of TRBD1 rests on TCRdb alone, since no DNA is present to check it. There are 15 residues in the CDR3. The V gene's germline CDR1 is MNHNS and CDR2 SASEGT.

The chain's CDR3 is CSATPLAIYNEQFF. This rearrangement joins TRBV20-1 to TRBJ2-1; TCRdb outputs TRBD1, but without DNA this stays unchecked. There are 14 residues in the CDR3. The germline CDR1 and CDR2 sequences are DFQATT and SNEGSKA (reference sequence).

The V gene is TRBV7-7, the J gene TRBJ2-5; lacking DNA, the TRBD2 call made by TCRdb goes unchecked. Germline CDR1 reads SSHAT; CDR2 reads FNYEAQ (reference sequence). The CDR3 consists of 17 residues. The CDR3 spells CASSPTSGSQFQETQYF.

The chain recombines TRBV7-9 with TRBJ1-1; the D gene TCRdb calls, TRBD1, cannot be checked with no DNA. The CDR3 extends over 15 amino acids. The germline V gene has CDR1 SEHNR and CDR2 FQNEAQ (reference sequence). The CDR3 sequence: CASSPPVTVNTEAFF.

The rearrangement links TRBV7-9 to TRBJ2-5. The CDR3 loop spans 13 amino acids. Germline V gives CDR1 SEHNR, CDR2 FQNEAQ (reference sequence). The chain's CDR3 is CASVGSSEETQYF.

The rearrangement joins TRBV4-1 to TRBJ2-1; the D call of TRBD2 rests on TCRdb alone, since no DNA is present to check it. CDR1 is MGHRA, CDR2 YSYEKL, per germline. The length of the CDR3 is 16 residues. CDR3 sequence: CASSQEEVGSYNEQFF.

The chain uses TRBV5-1 and TRBJ2-5; TCRdb's D gene call, TRBD1, goes unchecked for lack of DNA. This CDR3 has 14 residues. CDR1 SGHRS and CDR2 YFSETQ come from the germline V gene. This CDR3 is CASSLETGEETQYF.

The V gene is TRBV7-2, the J gene TRBJ2-2. The V gene's germline CDR1 is SGHTA and CDR2 FQGNSA. This CDR3 is 14 amino acids long. CDR3 residues: CASSSRVNTGELFF.

This chain links TRBV4-2 with TRBJ1-3; TCRdb's D gene call, TRBD1, goes unchecked for lack of DNA. Germline V gene data show CDR1 as LGHNA and CDR2 as YNFKEQ. The CDR3 is 18 residues long. CDR3 loop: CASSQDPGGLPSGNTIYF.

This chain joins TRBV7-3 and TRBJ2-6; TCRdb reports TRBD1, a call that lacks DNA to check it against. CDR3 size: 14 residues. Germline-derived CDR1 and CDR2 are SGHTA and FQGTGA. The chain's CDR3 is CASARGSGANVLTF.

The V gene is TRBV7-2, the J gene TRBJ2-1; there is no DNA to check the TCRdb D call of TRBD1. The CDR3 runs 16 residues. Germline V gives CDR1 SGHTA, CDR2 FQGNSA. CDR3: CASSLRDRGHNNEQFF.

CDR3 in amino acids: CASSLTLRDTSYEQYF. The chain uses TRBV7-8 and TRBJ2-7; TCRdb lists TRBD1, though no DNA is available to test this call. The CDR3 spans 16 residues. Per germline, CDR1 SGHVS and CDR2 FQNEAQ.